This record covers a single TCR beta chain. The data stem from a study of T cell responses to AZD1222 COVID-19 vaccine. TCRdb keeps only in-frame clones here, not all; method: immunoSEQ multiplex PCR. The sample has about 140,000 clones, around 90% seen once. The CDR3 length is 16 residues. Germline lookup yields CDR1 SGHTA and CDR2 FQGTGA. After removal of 4 bases from V and 7 bases from J, the junction contained 6 bases not matched to a gene. This sequence originates from an adult in good health. The genes are TRBV7-3 and TRBJ2-1, with TRBD2 matching 14 bases. The material sequenced was peripheral blood, taken on day 0 of AZD1222 vaccination. CDR3 amino acids: CASSSRLAGGQNEQFF. The CDR3 coding sequence is TGTGCCAGCAGCTCCCGACTAGCGGGGGGGCAAAATGAGCAGTTCTTC.